The 20 T cell receptor beta chains below come from one sample, sequenced in a study of sequential checkpoint blockade in melanoma. Produced via immunoSEQ multiplex PCR; TCRdb's table is partial and in-frame only. The table includes about 3,000 clones, 15% to 20% detected once. Documented treatment: randomized to nivolumab then ipilimumab (arm A) or the reverse (arm B). The sample was tumor tissue (inferred from file names), taken from a patient given nivolumab and ipilimumab in sequence. These receptors were obtained from a human donor with melanoma.

V and J are TRBV4-1 and TRBJ2-1; 11 nucleotides match TRBD2. V lost 3 bases and J lost 8; bases outside the gene matches: 6. Germline loops: CDR1 MGHRA, CDR2 YSYEKL. This CDR3 has 15 amino acids. The CDR3 protein is CASSQTSGMGYEQFF. The CDR3 nucleotides read TGCGCCAGCAGCCAGACTAGCGGGATGGGCTATGAGCAGTTCTTC.

The chain has TRBV11-3 and TRBJ2-7; TRBD2 agrees at 9 bases. Germline CDR1 and CDR2: SGHNT and YENEEA. CDR3 length: 16 residues. V lost 5 bases, J lost 5 bases, and 13 bases stayed unmatched. The CDR3 reads CASSVRQAGGGDEQYF. The CDR3, as DNA: TGTGCCAGCAGCGTTAGACAAGCGGGAGGAGGGGACGAGCAGTACTTC.

This clone was seen many times. V is TRBV11-3 and J is TRBJ2-1, with 9 positions matching TRBD1. Germline assignment: CDR1 SGHNT and CDR2 YENEEA. There are 15 residues in the CDR3. The V and J ends lost 0 bases and 7 bases, in that order; junction bases with no gene match: 4. CDR3 amino acids: CASSLEGQGKNEQFF. The CDR3 region has the DNA TGTGCCAGCAGCTTAGAGGGACAGGGCAAGAATGAGCAGTTCTTC.

This clone was seen only a few times. The genes are TRBV19 and TRBJ2-5; 9 positions match TRBD1. V was clipped by 10 bases and J by 2 bases; unmatched bases: 5. This CDR3 comprises 13 residues. The germline gives CDR1 LNHDA, CDR2 SQIVND (reference sequence). CDR3: CATSGTGQETQYF. In nucleotides, the CDR3 is TGTGCCACCTCCGGGACAGGGCAAGAGACCCAGTACTTC.

By share of the sample, this clone is medium-sized. The genes are TRBV11-3 and TRBJ1-4; 7 nucleotides match TRBD1. Germline V gene lookup returns CDR1 SGHNT and CDR2 YENEEA. The CDR3 consists of 17 residues. The ends lost 4 bases at V and 6 bases at J; junction bases unmatched: 14. The chain's CDR3 is CASSSAGGPGGYEKLFF. The CDR3 DNA sequence: TGTGCCAGCAGCTCTGCAGGAGGTCCAGGGGGTTATGAAAAACTGTTTTTT.

The chain links TRBV14 to TRBJ1-2, with a tentative D call TRBD1 (6 bases). The CDR3 sequence is 15 residues long. The germline V gene encodes CDR1 SGHDN and CDR2 FVKESK. V lost 3 bases, J lost 8 bases, and 19 bases lay in between. The CDR3 loop reads CASSHDHFGGVGYTF. In DNA form, the CDR3 reads TGTGCCAGCAGCCATGATCATTTCGGGGGCGTAGGCTACACCTTC.

The chain recombines TRBV18 with TRBJ2-1; TRBD2 agrees at 8 bases. In germline, CDR1 is KGHSH, CDR2 LQKENI. The length of the CDR3 is 15 residues. The J segment lost 8 bases and the V segment lost 1 base, leaving 7 bases of the junction unmatched. Here the CDR3 reads CASSPQLAEGDEQFF. CDR3 sequence (DNA): TGTGCCAGCTCACCACAACTAGCGGAAGGGGATGAGCAGTTCTTC.

This clone was picked up a small number of times. The genes are TRBV6-8 and TRBJ2-1; D might be TRBD1 (5 bases). Germline CDR1 is MNHGY and CDR2 is SAAAGT. CDR3 length: 16 amino acids. V lost 5 bases to trimming and J lost 2 bases, with 16 bases between them. CDR3 loop: CASSPVLGVAYNEQFF. The CDR3 coding sequence is TGTGCCAGCAGTCCGGTCCTAGGGGTGGCCTACAATGAGCAGTTCTTC.

The chain links TRBV29-1 to TRBJ2-5; possibly TRBD1 for D (6 bases). V lost 5 bases, J lost 1 base, and 8 bases lay in between. The CDR3 sequence is 12 residues long. CDR1 is SQVTM and CDR2 is ANQGSEA in the germline V gene. DNA of the CDR3: TGCAGCGTTTGGACAGCCCAAGAGACCCAGTACTTC. It specifies CSVWTAQETQYF.

The J gene is TRBJ1-6, the V gene TRBV19; D might be TRBD1 (5 bases). Between the trimmed V and J ends, which lost 8 bases and 6 bases, there was a span of 11 bases. Germline V gene lookup returns CDR1 LNHDA and CDR2 SQIVND (reference sequence). This CDR3 has 13 residues. CDR3 sequence reads: CASRQGPNSPLHF. The DNA for the CDR3 is TGTGCCAGTCGTCAGGGTCCTAATTCACCCCTCCACTTT.

J is TRBJ2-1 and V is TRBV6-8, with 10 bases identical to TRBD2. Germline V lookup: CDR1 MNHGY, CDR2 SAAAGT. The CDR3 length is 15 residues. J was trimmed by 8 bases and V by 6 bases; bases with no gene match: 10. CDR3 nucleotide sequence: TGTGCCAGCAGCAAAACTAGCGGGGCTTTCGATGAGCAGTTCTTC. Translation: CASSKTSGAFDEQFF.

The V gene is TRBV6-8, the J gene TRBJ2-2, with TRBD1 matching over 10 bases. The trim removed 5 bases at V and 5 bases at J, leaving 8 bases unmatched. CDR1 MNHGY and CDR2 SAAAGT come from the germline V gene. CDR3 size: 16 residues. The CDR3 region is CASSSRQGAWTGELFF. The DNA of the CDR3 is TGTGCCAGCAGTAGCCGACAGGGGGCTTGGACCGGGGAGCTGTTTTTT.

The V gene is TRBV18, the J gene TRBJ1-1, with D unclear. The CDR3 sequence is 15 residues long. Germline CDR1 and CDR2: KGHSH and LQKENI. V lost 8 bases and J lost 4, with 20 bases in between. CDR3 nucleotides: TGTGCCAGCCCAGATGGAAGAGGGATAACCACTGAAGCTTTCTTT. It is translated as CASPDGRGITTEAFF.

This clone has ten or more counts. The chain combines TRBV11-3 with TRBJ1-5; no clear D. The CDR3 is made up of 17 amino acids. Germline V lookup: CDR1 SGHNT, CDR2 YENEEA. V shed 3 bases and J shed 0 bases, with 15 bases lying between them. CDR3 in amino acids: CASSLEKDGYSNQPQHF. Written as DNA, the CDR3 is TGTGCCAGCAGCTTGGAAAAGGACGGGTATAGCAATCAGCCCCAGCATTTT.

The table lists this clone with many counts. The chain recombines TRBV11-3 with TRBJ1-2; 8 bases match TRBD1. The length of the CDR3 is 15 residues. With 3 bases clipped from V and 4 bases from J, the junction kept 7 bases outside the gene matches. Germline V gene data show CDR1 as SGHNT and CDR2 as YENEEA. CDR3 sequence: CASSFTGGATYGYTF. The CDR3 coding sequence is TGTGCCAGCAGCTTTACAGGGGGTGCAACCTATGGCTACACCTTC.

The V call is TRBV5-1, the J call TRBJ2-5, with 15 bases aligning to TRBD2. The CDR3 extends over 17 amino acids. Trimming removed 4 bases from V and 5 bases from J; junction bases left unmatched: 9. Germline V gene data show CDR1 as SGHRS and CDR2 as YFSETQ. Written as DNA, the CDR3 is TGCGCCAGCAGCCCTGCGGGACTAGCGGGGGGTGTTGAGACCCAGTACTTC. Protein product: CASSPAGLAGGVETQYF.

This clone was seen at least ten times. CDR3 loop: CASGSGLYTDTQYF. For the CDR3, the DNA is TGTGCCAGCGGTTCGGGACTATACACAGATACGCAGTATTTT. This chain joins TRBV11-3 and TRBJ2-3, with 7 bases aligning to TRBD2. The CDR3 runs 14 residues. V trimming: 8 bases; J trimming: 2 bases; junction bases outside the gene matches: 7. Per germline, CDR1 SGHNT and CDR2 YENEEA.

This clone was counted many times. The J gene is TRBJ2-7, the V gene TRBV11-3, with TRBD2 matching over 8 bases. Per germline, CDR1 SGHNT and CDR2 YENEEA. V shed 4 bases, J shed 2 bases, and the junction held 4 bases outside the gene matches. This CDR3 comprises 14 residues. In DNA, the CDR3 is TGTGCCAGCAGCTCCCGGGGGGGCCCCTACGAGCAGTACTTC. It specifies CASSSRGGPYEQYF. Using reference TRBV11-3 and TRBJ2-7 for the parts outside the CDR3, the full variable domain is EAGVVQSPRYKIIEKKQPVAFWCNPISGHNTLYWYLQNLGQGPELLIRYENEEAVDDSQLPKDRFSAERLKGVDSTLKIQPAELGDSAVYLCASSSRGGPYEQYFGPGTRLTVT.

This clone was seen only a few times. The chain carries TRBV19 and TRBJ1-2, with TRBD1 as a possible D gene (5 bases). The germline CDR1 and CDR2 sequences are LNHDA and SQIVND (reference sequence). The V gene lost 3 bases and the J gene lost 8 bases, with 13 bases spanning the gap. The CDR3 loop spans 13 amino acids. The CDR3 loop is CASSIHDGDGYTF. CDR3 nucleotide sequence: TGTGCCAGTAGTATCCATGACGGGGACGGCTACACCTTC. Looking up the rest from reference TRBV19 and TRBJ1-2 gives the full variable domain: DGGITQSPKYLFRKEGQNVTLSCEQNLNHDAMYWYRQDPGQGLRLIYYSQIVNDFQKGDIAEGYSVSREKKESFPLTVTSAQKNPTAFYLCASSIHDGDGYTFGSGTRLTVV.

A few counts support this clone. This sequence joins TRBV1 and TRBJ1-2; the table's TRBD1 call for D was not verified on the DNA. TRBV1 is marked as a pseudogene. The length of the CDR3 is 17 residues. CDR3 nucleotide sequence: TGCACCAGCAGCCAGGGTAAAAACAGGGATCCTAACTATGGCTACACCTTC. Amino acid sequence: CTSSQGKNRDPNYGYTF.